One sample yielded the 26 T cell receptor beta chains listed below, sequenced in a study of T cell changes during pregnancy in multiple sclerosis. The table came from immunoSEQ multiplex PCR; TCRdb's copy has only in-frame clones and leaves some out. The sample consists of 100,000 or so clones, just under 95% of them appearing once. Sequencing was performed on peripheral blood, taken in the first trimester of pregnancy. These receptor sequences come from a female donor with multiple sclerosis, enrolled in a pregnancy study.

The rearrangement joins TRBV9 to TRBJ2-2; D is uncertain. There are 14 residues in the CDR3. Germline V gene sequence: CDR1 SGDLS, CDR2 YYNGEE. V lost 3 bases, J lost 3 bases, and 9 bases lay in between. The CDR3 DNA is TGTGCCAGCAGCGCAGACTCTTACACCGGGGAGCTGTTTTTT. This encodes CASSADSYTGELFF.

A single count supports this clone. The chain employs TRBV7-2 and TRBJ1-1, with D possibly matching TRBD1 (6 bases). The V and J ends lost 5 bases and 8 bases respectively, with 12 bases between them. This CDR3 has 12 residues. From germline, CDR1 is SGHTA and CDR2 FQGNSA. The CDR3 nucleotides read TGTGCCAGCAGCACACAGGGTTGGGAAGCTTTCTTT. This gives the protein CASSTQGWEAFF.

This chain links TRBV5-6 with TRBJ1-1; D uncertain. Germline loops: CDR1 SGHDT, CDR2 YYEEEE. This CDR3 spans 14 amino acids. V was cut by 3 bases and J by 5 bases, with 14 bases left in between. This CDR3 is CASSSNTRRTEAFF. CDR3 coding DNA: TGTGCCAGCAGCTCAAATACGCGCAGGACTGAAGCTTTCTTT. The whole variable domain, remainder taken from reference TRBV5-6 and TRBJ1-1, is DAGVTQSPTHLIKTRGQQVTLRCSPKSGHDTVSWYQQALGQGPQFIFQYYEEEERQRGNFPDRFSGHQFPNYSSELNVNALLLGDSALYLCASSSNTRRTEAFFGQGTRLTVV.

J is TRBJ2-2 and V is TRBV27, with 11 positions matching TRBD2. V gave up 3 bases and J gave up 6 bases; unmatched junction bases: 6. Germline V lookup: CDR1 MNHEY, CDR2 SMNVEV (reference sequence). This CDR3 contains 16 residues. CDR3 amino acids: CASSFRLAGPSGELFF. In nucleotides, the CDR3 is TGTGCCAGCAGTTTCCGACTAGCGGGACCCTCCGGGGAGCTGTTTTTT.

This chain connects TRBV12-5 to TRBJ1-4; no clear D gene. Per germline, CDR1 LGHNT and CDR2 FRNRAP. Trimming shortened V by 3 bases and J by 5 bases, and 16 bases separated the two germline ends. The length of the CDR3 is 16 residues. The CDR3 here is CASGLAMEEINEKLFF. CDR3 sequence (DNA): TGTGCTAGTGGTTTAGCAATGGAGGAAATAAATGAAAAACTGTTTTTT.

The chain recombines TRBV7-3 with TRBJ2-2, with 8 positions matching TRBD2. The length of the CDR3 is 15 residues. Germline V gene sequence: CDR1 SGHTA, CDR2 FQGTGA. With 5 bases clipped from V and 7 bases from J, the junction kept 9 bases outside the gene matches. The CDR3 spells CASSPQRGRGGELFF. The CDR3 DNA reads as TGTGCCAGCAGCCCTCAGCGGGGGCGGGGCGGGGAGCTGTTTTTT.

This clone appeared a single time. J is TRBJ1-1 and V is TRBV7-9; 8 bases line up with TRBD1. Germline assignment: CDR1 SEHNR and CDR2 FQNEAQ (reference sequence). The J segment lost 5 bases and the V segment lost 5 bases, leaving 7 bases of the junction unmatched. This CDR3 has 14 residues. CDR3 residues: CASSDGQGETEAFF. The DNA for the CDR3 is TGTGCCAGCAGCGACGGACAGGGAGAAACTGAAGCTTTCTTT.

This chain uses TRBV27 with TRBJ1-2; tentatively, D is TRBD1 (5 bases). V lost 3 bases, J lost 6 bases, and 11 bases lay in between. The CDR3 covers 13 residues. In germline, CDR1 is MNHEY, CDR2 SMNVEV (reference sequence). CDR3 residues: CASSFVGVDGYTF. In DNA form, the CDR3 reads TGTGCCAGCAGTTTTGTAGGGGTGGATGGCTACACCTTC.

The chain links TRBV4-1 to TRBJ2-1; no clear D gene. Germline V gives CDR1 MGHRA, CDR2 YSYEKL. The CDR3 runs to 15 residues. V lost 0 bases and J lost 3, with 9 bases in between. The CDR3 region is CASSQEGPGYNEQFF. The CDR3 nucleotides read TGCGCCAGCAGCCAAGAAGGTCCGGGCTACAATGAGCAGTTCTTC.

This clone was seen more than once but under ten times. The chain recombines TRBV7-9 with TRBJ1-1; D call uncertain. Looked up from germline, CDR1 is SEHNR and CDR2 is FQNEAQ (reference sequence). V was shortened by 5 bases and J by 5 bases, with 15 bases between the two germline ends. The CDR3 has 14 residues. CDR3 in DNA: TGTGCCAGCAGCCCGGGGTCGGGGAGGACTGAAGCTTTCTTT. This encodes CASSPGSGRTEAFF.

This chain connects TRBV5-8 to TRBJ1-1; TRBD1 matches 8 bases. Unmatched junction bases numbered 14, after V lost 3 bases and J lost 1 base. From germline, CDR1 is SGHTS and CDR2 YDEGEE. The CDR3 has 18 amino acids. The CDR3 protein is CASSSPYRGWGRNTEAFF. CDR3 DNA: TGTGCCAGCAGCTCGCCGTACAGGGGGTGGGGGAGGAACACTGAAGCTTTCTTT. Supplemented by reference TRBV5-8 and TRBJ1-1, the full variable domain reads EAGVTQSPTHLIKTRGQQATLRCSPISGHTSVYWYQQALGLGLQFLLWYDEGEERNRGNFPPRFSGRQFPNYSSELNVNALELEDSALYLCASSSPYRGWGRNTEAFFGQGTRLTVV.

This chain uses TRBV19 with TRBJ1-1; perhaps TRBD1 as D (5 bases). Trimming removed 1 base at V and 6 bases at J, with 9 bases between. The CDR3 loop spans 13 amino acids. The germline CDR1 and CDR2 sequences are LNHDA and SQIVND (reference sequence). CDR3 bases: TGTGCCAGTAGTATAGTTGGGGACTCTGAAGCTTTCTTT. Residues: CASSIVGDSEAFF. Full variable domain (rest looked up from reference TRBV19 and TRBJ1-1): DGGITQSPKYLFRKEGQNVTLSCEQNLNHDAMYWYRQDPGQGLRLIYYSQIVNDFQKGDIAEGYSVSREKKESFPLTVTSAQKNPTAFYLCASSIVGDSEAFFGQGTRLTVV.

This chain joins TRBV9 and TRBJ1-1; 8 bases line up with TRBD1. Per the germline V gene, CDR1 is SGDLS and CDR2 is YYNGEE. This CDR3 is 15 amino acids long. V gave up 2 bases and J gave up 3 bases; unmatched junction bases: 6. CDR3 nucleotides: TGTGCCAGCAGCGTTTATGGACAGGGAGACACTGAAGCTTTCTTT. This encodes CASSVYGQGDTEAFF.

V is TRBV7-8 and J is TRBJ1-2; 11 bases are a match to TRBD1. The germline gives CDR1 SGHVS, CDR2 FQNEAQ. CDR3 length equals 16 residues. Trimming cost V 5 bases and J 7 bases; bases outside gene matches: 12. CDR3 bases: TGTGCCAGCAGCCCCCGGACAGGGGGCATGGTACGTGGCTACACCTTC. Amino acid sequence: CASSPRTGGMVRGYTF. Full variable domain (rest looked up from reference TRBV7-8 and TRBJ1-2): GAGVSQSPRYKVAKRGQDVALRCDPISGHVSLFWYQQALGQGPEFLTYFQNEAQLDKSGLPSDRFFAERPEGSVSTLKIQRTQQEDSAVYLCASSPRTGGMVRGYTFGSGTRLTVV.

This clone was observed a single time. The rearrangement uses TRBV9 and TRBJ1-2; D might be TRBD1 (5 bases). V lost 7 bases and J 4 bases, leaving 8 bases between the germline ends. From germline, CDR1 is SGDLS and CDR2 YYNGEE. This CDR3 has 11 residues. CDR3 sequence reads: CASGGSYGYTF. CDR3 DNA sequence: TGTGCCAGCGGGGGGTCCTATGGCTACACCTTC. The full variable domain, with the rest looked up from reference TRBV9 and TRBJ1-2, is DSGVTQTPKHLITATGQRVTLRCSPRSGDLSVYWYQQSLDQGLQFLIQYYNGEERAKGNILERFSAQQFPDLHSELNLSSLELGDSALYFCASGGSYGYTFGSGTRLTVV.

The genes are TRBV7-8 and TRBJ2-7; possible D gene TRBD1, 6 bases. Trimming removed 4 bases at V and 3 bases at J, with 10 bases between. The CDR3 consists of 13 residues. Per the germline V gene, CDR1 is SGHVS and CDR2 is FQNEAQ. The CDR3 DNA follows: TGTGCCAGCAGCTCACTGACAGGCTACGAGCAGTACTTC. Amino acids: CASSSLTGYEQYF.

The chain uses TRBV6-5 and TRBJ2-7, with D hard to call. The CDR3 is 13 amino acids. Trimming shortened V by 0 bases and J by 3 bases, and 6 bases separated the two germline ends. Germline V CDR1 and CDR2: MNHEY, SVGAGI. The CDR3 protein is CASSYSNNYEQYF. CDR3 coding DNA: TGTGCCAGCAGTTACTCGAACAACTACGAGCAGTACTTC.

The chain has TRBV2 and TRBJ2-7; D possibly corresponds to TRBD1 (6 bases). V lost 7 bases to trimming and J lost 1 base, with 11 bases between them. Germline values: CDR1 SNHLY, CDR2 FYNNEI. This CDR3 spans 13 amino acids. The CDR3 DNA reads TGTGCCAGCATGGGGACATTTTCCTACGAGCAGTACTTC. This gives the protein CASMGTFSYEQYF.

This clone was picked up one time. The CDR3 loop reads CASSLRVNTEAFF. The CDR3 DNA follows: TGTGCCAGCAGCTTGCGGGTGAACACTGAAGCTTTCTTT. The chain combines TRBV5-4 with TRBJ1-1; D remains ambiguous. Germline CDR1 is SGHNT and CDR2 is YYREEE (reference sequence). This CDR3 comprises 13 residues. V gave up 1 base and J gave up 0 bases, with 4 bases separating them.

The chain carries TRBV2 and TRBJ1-1; D unclear. Germline-derived CDR1 and CDR2 are SNHLY and FYNNEI. Deletions cut 6 bases from V and 1 base from J, with 6 bases between. This CDR3 has 12 amino acids. The CDR3 DNA is TGTGCCAGCAGACGACAGAACACTGAAGCTTTCTTT. Amino acids: CASRRQNTEAFF.

The chain recombines TRBV5-6 with TRBJ1-2, with D possibly TRBD1 on 6 matching bases. The V and J ends lost 0 bases and 0 bases respectively, with 9 bases between them. This CDR3 contains 15 residues. CDR1 and CDR2 from the germline V gene are SGHDT and YYEEEE. The CDR3 nucleotides are TGTGCCAGCAGCTTGGTAGGGGGGGCTAACTATGGCTACACCTTC. Its translation is CASSLVGGANYGYTF.

This chain links TRBV14 with TRBJ2-1; D unresolved. The V end was cut by 1 base, the J end by 0 bases, with 13 bases between. This CDR3 spans 17 amino acids. Germline V gene lookup returns CDR1 SGHDN and CDR2 FVKESK. The CDR3 loop reads CASSQGLWRSSYNEQFF. The CDR3 bases are TGTGCCAGCAGCCAAGGGTTGTGGCGGAGCTCCTACAATGAGCAGTTCTTC.

V is TRBV6-5 and J is TRBJ1-2, with D tentatively TRBD1 (6 bases). V was shortened by 4 bases and J by 7 bases, with 19 bases between the two germline ends. The length of the CDR3 is 15 residues. Looked up from germline, CDR1 is MNHEY and CDR2 is SVGAGI. DNA for the CDR3: TGTGCCAGCAGTTCCATCAACAGGGTCAAGGGTGGCTACACCTTC. This sequence encodes CASSSINRVKGGYTF.

The chain combines TRBV29-1 with TRBJ1-1; TRBD1 is a possible D gene (6 bases). The CDR3 has 13 residues. Trimming removed 4 bases at V and 3 bases at J, with 12 bases between. The germline V gene has CDR1 SQVTM and CDR2 ANQGSEA. Here the CDR3 DNA reads TGCAGCGTTGCCCTTACAGGGTACACTGAAGCTTTCTTT. Translated: CSVALTGYTEAFF. Together with reference TRBV29-1 and TRBJ1-1, the CDR3 gives the full variable domain: SAVISQKPSRDICQRGTSLTIQCQVDSQVTMMFWYRQQPGQSLTLIATANQGSEATYESGFVIDKFPISRPNLTFSTLTVSNMSPEDSSIYLCSVALTGYTEAFFGQGTRLTVV.

This chain uses TRBV7-2 with TRBJ1-2; 9 bases agree with TRBD1. Germline lookup yields CDR1 SGHTA and CDR2 FQGNSA. The V and J ends lost 2 bases and 7 bases, in that order; junction bases with no gene match: 8. The CDR3 is 15 residues long. This CDR3 reads CASSLSQGASVGYTF. As DNA, the CDR3 is TGTGCCAGCAGCTTATCACAGGGGGCGAGTGTTGGCTACACCTTC.

In DNA, the CDR3 is TGTGCCAGCACCCAGGGGACGTTTCAGCCCCAGCATTTT. The encoded protein is CASTQGTFQPQHF. The chain carries TRBV7-2 and TRBJ1-5, with a weak D call TRBD1 (6 bases). The CDR3 runs to 13 residues. V gave up 7 bases and J gave up 6 bases, with 13 bases separating them. Germline CDR1 is SGHTA and CDR2 is FQGNSA.